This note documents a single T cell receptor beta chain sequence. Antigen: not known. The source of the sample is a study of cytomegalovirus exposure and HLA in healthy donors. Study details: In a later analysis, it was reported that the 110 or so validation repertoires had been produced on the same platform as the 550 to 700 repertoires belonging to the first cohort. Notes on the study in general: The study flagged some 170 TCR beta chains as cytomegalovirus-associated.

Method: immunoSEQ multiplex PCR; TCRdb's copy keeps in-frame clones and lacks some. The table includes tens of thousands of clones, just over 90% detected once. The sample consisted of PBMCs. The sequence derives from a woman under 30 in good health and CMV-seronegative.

CDR3 bases: TGTGCCAGCAGCTTGGACGTCACTCAAGAGACCCAGTACTTC. Translation gives CASSLDVTQETQYF. The chain employs TRBV5-6 and TRBJ2-5; no clear D. Trimming cost V 0 bases and J 2 bases, with 8 bases left between them. This CDR3 has 14 residues. Germline-derived CDR1 and CDR2 are SGHDT and YYEEEE.